Each of the 10 T cell receptor beta chains below was sequenced from the same sample in a study of shared clonotypes between healthy human individuals. Naive CD8 cells lacked CD45RO and underwent positive selection for CCR7, leaving out terminally differentiated effector memory CD45RA+ cells. Produced via immunoSEQ multiplex PCR; TCRdb's table is partial and in-frame only. The profile shows around 2.1 million clones, about 93% of them singletons. Input material: naive CD8+ T cells from PBMCs. These receptor sequences come from a man aged 18 to 30 in good health. Some clones in this sample may be carry-over from other donors' samples.

The genes are TRBV28 and TRBJ1-2, with TRBD1 as a possible D gene (5 bases). Germline V gene data show CDR1 as MDHEN and CDR2 as SYDVKM. The CDR3 runs to 16 residues. The V and J ends lost 5 bases and 3 bases respectively, with 19 bases between them. The CDR3 DNA reads as TGTGCCAGCAGTCTGGAGCGGAATGGGGGTGACTATGGCTACACCTTC. Its translation: CASSLERNGGDYGYTF.

The chain links TRBV11-1 to TRBJ2-7; 7 positions agree with TRBD1. CDR1 SGHAT and CDR2 FQDESV come from the germline V gene (reference sequence). CDR3 length: 15 amino acids. With 2 bases clipped from V and 3 bases from J, the junction kept 7 bases outside the gene matches. CDR3 loop: CASSLLAGGDYEQYF. CDR3 bases: TGTGCCAGCAGCTTACTCGCAGGGGGTGACTACGAGCAGTACTTC. Full variable domain (outside the CDR3, taken from reference TRBV11-1 and TRBJ2-7): EAEVAQSPRYKITEKSQAVAFWCDPISGHATLYWYRQILGQGPELLVQFQDESVVDDSQLPKDRFSAERLKGVDSTLKIQPAELGDSAMYLCASSLLAGGDYEQYFGPGTRLTVT.

This clone was seen a single time. The V call is TRBV9, the J call TRBJ2-7, with TRBD1 identical over 9 bases. Germline-derived CDR1 and CDR2 are SGDLS and YYNGEE. The CDR3 is 15 amino acids. Unmatched junction bases numbered 6, after V lost 0 bases and J lost 5 bases. The CDR3, as DNA: TGTGCCAGCAGCGTAGTCGGGACAGGGCCCCACGAGCAGTACTTC. This translates into CASSVVGTGPHEQYF.

With regard to this clone: Other nucleotide sequences in the sample specify the same CDR3. The V call is TRBV7-8, the J call TRBJ2-1; D is unclear. Germline V gives CDR1 SGHVS, CDR2 FQNEAQ. V lost 0 bases and J 2 bases, leaving 2 bases between the germline ends. The CDR3 has 13 residues. The CDR3, as DNA: TGTGCCAGCAGCTTAGCGCCCTACAATGAGCAGTTCTTC. Translating it yields CASSLAPYNEQFF.

V usage is TRBV29-1 and J usage is TRBJ2-1; no definite D call. V lost 5 bases and J lost 9, with 11 bases in between. The CDR3 contains 11 residues. From germline, CDR1 is SQVTM and CDR2 ANQGSEA. The CDR3 protein is CSVRRAAEQFF. CDR3 sequence (DNA): TGCAGCGTTCGGAGAGCCGCTGAGCAGTTCTTC.

The V and J genes are TRBV7-2 and TRBJ2-7; 11 bases agree with TRBD2. The CDR3 sequence is 17 residues long. Trimming took 1 base from V and 6 from J; bases not matched to a gene: 11. From germline, CDR1 is SGHTA and CDR2 FQGNSA. CDR3 coding DNA: TGTGCCAGCAGCTTAGGAGGTGGACTAGCGGGTGGGTTCGAGCAGTACTTC. Translated, it gives CASSLGGGLAGGFEQYF.

The gene calls are TRBV7-8 and TRBJ2-7; possible D gene TRBD2, 6 bases. The V end was cut by 2 bases, the J end by 3 bases, with 11 bases between. The CDR3 loop spans 14 amino acids. The germline V gene has CDR1 SGHVS and CDR2 FQNEAQ. The CDR3 spells CASSLLALNYEQYF. The CDR3 DNA reads as TGTGCCAGCAGCTTACTAGCGCTAAACTACGAGCAGTACTTC.

CDR3 sequence (DNA): TGTGCCAGCAGTTACCTACAGGGGATCCGTTCCTTAGAGCAGTACTTC. Residues: CASSYLQGIRSLEQYF. V gene TRBV6-6 combines with J gene TRBJ2-7, with TRBD1 matching over 7 bases. V dropped 2 bases and J dropped 7; count of bases not matched to a gene: 14. CDR1 is MNHNY and CDR2 is SVGAGI in the germline V gene (reference sequence). The CDR3 consists of 16 residues.

Comments on this clone: The same CDR3 is also encoded by other DNA sequences in this sample. This chain connects TRBV19 to TRBJ2-2; D is unclear. V was trimmed by 3 bases and J by 5 bases, leaving 7 bases between them. The CDR3 has 13 amino acids. CDR1 LNHDA and CDR2 SQIVND come from the germline V gene (reference sequence). CDR3 amino acids: CASSIGRTGELFF. DNA for the CDR3: TGTGCCAGTAGTATTGGGCGAACCGGGGAGCTGTTTTTT.

This chain links TRBV5-1 with TRBJ2-3, with TRBD2 identical over 8 bases. The ends lost 5 bases at V and 2 bases at J; junction bases unmatched: 7. Germline assignment: CDR1 SGHRS and CDR2 YFSETQ. The CDR3 length is 15 residues. The CDR3 reads CASRSTSAYTDTQYF. CDR3 sequence (DNA): TGCGCCAGCAGGTCGACTAGCGCCTACACAGATACGCAGTATTTT.